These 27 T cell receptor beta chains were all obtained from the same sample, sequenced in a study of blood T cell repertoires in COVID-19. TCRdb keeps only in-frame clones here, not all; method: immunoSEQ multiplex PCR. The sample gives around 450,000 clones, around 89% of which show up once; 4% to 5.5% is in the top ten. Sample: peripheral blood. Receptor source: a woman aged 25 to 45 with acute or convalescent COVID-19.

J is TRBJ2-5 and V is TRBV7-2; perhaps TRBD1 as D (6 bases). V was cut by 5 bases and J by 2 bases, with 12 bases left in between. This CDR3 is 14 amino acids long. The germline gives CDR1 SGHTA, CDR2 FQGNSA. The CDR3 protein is CASSTRDTQETQYF. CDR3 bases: TGTGCCAGCAGCACCCGGGACACTCAAGAGACCCAGTACTTC.

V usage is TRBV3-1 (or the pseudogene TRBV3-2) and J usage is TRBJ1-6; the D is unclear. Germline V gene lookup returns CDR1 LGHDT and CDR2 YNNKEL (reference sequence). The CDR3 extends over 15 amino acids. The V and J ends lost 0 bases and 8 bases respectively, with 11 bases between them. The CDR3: CASSQEQNFYSPLHF. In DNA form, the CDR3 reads TGTGCCAGCAGCCAAGAACAGAACTTTTATTCACCCCTCCACTTT.

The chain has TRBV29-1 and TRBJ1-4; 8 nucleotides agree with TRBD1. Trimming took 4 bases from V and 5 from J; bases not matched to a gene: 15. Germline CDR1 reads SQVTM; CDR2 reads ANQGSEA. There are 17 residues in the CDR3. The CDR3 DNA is TGCAGCGTTGCGTTGGGGGTGGCGGGACAGGCGAATGAAAAACTGTTTTTT. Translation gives CSVALGVAGQANEKLFF.

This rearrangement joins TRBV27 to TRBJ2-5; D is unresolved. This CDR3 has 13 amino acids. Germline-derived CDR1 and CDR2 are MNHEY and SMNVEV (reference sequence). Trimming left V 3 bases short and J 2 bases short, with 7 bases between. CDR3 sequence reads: CASSFYPQETQYF. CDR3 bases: TGTGCCAGCAGTTTCTATCCTCAAGAGACCCAGTACTTC.

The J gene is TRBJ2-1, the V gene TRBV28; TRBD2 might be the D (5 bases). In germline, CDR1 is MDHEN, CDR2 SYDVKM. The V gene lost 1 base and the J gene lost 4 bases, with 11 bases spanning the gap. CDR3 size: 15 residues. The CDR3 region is CASSLLSREYNEQFF. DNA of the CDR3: TGTGCCAGCAGTTTATTATCCCGGGAATACAATGAGCAGTTCTTC.

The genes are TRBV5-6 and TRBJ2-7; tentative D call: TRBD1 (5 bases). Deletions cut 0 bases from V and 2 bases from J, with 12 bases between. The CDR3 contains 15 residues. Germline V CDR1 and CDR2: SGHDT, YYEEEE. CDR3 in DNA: TGTGCCAGCAGCTTGGTAGGCAGGGCTACCTACGAGCAGTACTTC. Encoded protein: CASSLVGRATYEQYF.

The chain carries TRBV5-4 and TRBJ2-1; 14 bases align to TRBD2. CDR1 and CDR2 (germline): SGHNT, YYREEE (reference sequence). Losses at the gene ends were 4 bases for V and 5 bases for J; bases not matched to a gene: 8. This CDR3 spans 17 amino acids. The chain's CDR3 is CASSPPGLAGVNNEQFF. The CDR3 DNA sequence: TGTGCCAGCAGCCCCCCGGGACTAGCGGGGGTTAACAATGAGCAGTTCTTC.

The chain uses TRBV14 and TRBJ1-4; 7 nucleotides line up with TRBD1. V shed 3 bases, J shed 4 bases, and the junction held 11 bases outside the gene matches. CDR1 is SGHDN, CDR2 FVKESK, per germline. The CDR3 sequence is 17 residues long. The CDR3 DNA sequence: TGTGCCAGCAGCCATAAGGGGGATGACAGGGATAATGAAAAACTGTTTTTT. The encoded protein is CASSHKGDDRDNEKLFF.

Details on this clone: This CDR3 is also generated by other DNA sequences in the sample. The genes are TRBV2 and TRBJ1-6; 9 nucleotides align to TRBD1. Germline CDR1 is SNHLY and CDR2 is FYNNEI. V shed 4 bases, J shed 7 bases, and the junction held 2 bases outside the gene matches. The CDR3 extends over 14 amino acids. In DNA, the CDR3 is TGTGCCAGCAGTGGACAGGGGGAAAATTCACCCCTCCACTTT. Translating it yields CASSGQGENSPLHF.

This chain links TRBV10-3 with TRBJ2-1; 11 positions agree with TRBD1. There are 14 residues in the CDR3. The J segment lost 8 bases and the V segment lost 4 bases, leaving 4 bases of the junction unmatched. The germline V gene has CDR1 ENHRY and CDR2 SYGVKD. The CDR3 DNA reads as TGTGCCATCAGTGGCCGGACAGGGGGCGATGAGCAGTTCTTC. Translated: CAISGRTGGDEQFF.

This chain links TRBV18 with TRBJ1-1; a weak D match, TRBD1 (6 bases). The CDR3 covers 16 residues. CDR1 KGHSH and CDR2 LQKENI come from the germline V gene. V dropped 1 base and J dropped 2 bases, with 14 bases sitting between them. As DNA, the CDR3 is TGTGCCAGCTCACCACTACGACAGGCCACTAACACTGAAGCTTTCTTT. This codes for CASSPLRQATNTEAFF.

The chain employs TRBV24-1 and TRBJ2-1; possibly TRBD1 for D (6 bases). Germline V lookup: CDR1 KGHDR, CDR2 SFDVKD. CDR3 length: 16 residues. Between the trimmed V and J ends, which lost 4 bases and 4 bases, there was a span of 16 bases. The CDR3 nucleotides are TGTGCCACCAGTGACAGATCCGGACAGAGTTACAATGAGCAGTTCTTC. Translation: CATSDRSGQSYNEQFF.

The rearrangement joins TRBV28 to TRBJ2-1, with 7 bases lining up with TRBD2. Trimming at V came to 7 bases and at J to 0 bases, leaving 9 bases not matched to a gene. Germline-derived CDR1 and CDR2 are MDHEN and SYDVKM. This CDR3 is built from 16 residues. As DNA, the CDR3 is TGTGCCAGCATAGAGCGGGGTCTTAGCTCCTACAATGAGCAGTTCTTC. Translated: CASIERGLSSYNEQFF.

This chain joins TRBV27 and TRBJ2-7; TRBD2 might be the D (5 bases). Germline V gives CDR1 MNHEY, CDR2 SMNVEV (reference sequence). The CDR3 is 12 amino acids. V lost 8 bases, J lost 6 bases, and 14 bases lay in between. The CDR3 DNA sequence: TGTGCCAGCGAGGGCATCGGAGGCGAGCAGTACTTC. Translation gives CASEGIGGEQYF.

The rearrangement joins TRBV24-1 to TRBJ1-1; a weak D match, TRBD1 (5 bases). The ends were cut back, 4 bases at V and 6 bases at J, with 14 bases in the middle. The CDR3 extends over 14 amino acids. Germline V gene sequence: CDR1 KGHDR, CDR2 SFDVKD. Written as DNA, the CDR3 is TGTGCCACCAGTGACCGTGGGGACTCTCCTGAAGCTTTCTTT. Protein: CATSDRGDSPEAFF.

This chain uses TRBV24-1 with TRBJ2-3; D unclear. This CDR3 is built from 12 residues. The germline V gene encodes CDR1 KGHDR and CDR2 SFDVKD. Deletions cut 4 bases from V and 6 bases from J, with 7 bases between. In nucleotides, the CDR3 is TGTGCCACCAGTGAGAGGCTGGATACGCAGTATTTT. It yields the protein CATSERLDTQYF.

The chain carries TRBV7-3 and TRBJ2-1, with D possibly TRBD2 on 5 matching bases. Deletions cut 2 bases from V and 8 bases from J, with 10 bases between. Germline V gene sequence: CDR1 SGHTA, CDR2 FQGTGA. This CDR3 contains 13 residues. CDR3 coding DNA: TGTGCCAGCAGCTTACCGGGGTTCTATGAGCAGTTCTTC. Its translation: CASSLPGFYEQFF.

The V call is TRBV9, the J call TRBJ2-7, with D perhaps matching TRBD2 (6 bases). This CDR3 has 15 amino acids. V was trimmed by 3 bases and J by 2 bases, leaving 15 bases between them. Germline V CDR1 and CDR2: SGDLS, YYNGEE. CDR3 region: CASSAQPGLTYEQYF. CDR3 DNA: TGTGCCAGCAGCGCCCAACCGGGACTGACCTACGAGCAGTACTTC.

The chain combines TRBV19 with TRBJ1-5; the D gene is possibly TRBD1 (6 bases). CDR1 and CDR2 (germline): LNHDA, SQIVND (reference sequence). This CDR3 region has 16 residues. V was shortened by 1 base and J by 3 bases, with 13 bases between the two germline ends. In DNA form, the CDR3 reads TGTGCCAGTAGTATAGGAACAGGGCCAAACAATCAGCCCCAGCATTTT. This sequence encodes CASSIGTGPNNQPQHF.

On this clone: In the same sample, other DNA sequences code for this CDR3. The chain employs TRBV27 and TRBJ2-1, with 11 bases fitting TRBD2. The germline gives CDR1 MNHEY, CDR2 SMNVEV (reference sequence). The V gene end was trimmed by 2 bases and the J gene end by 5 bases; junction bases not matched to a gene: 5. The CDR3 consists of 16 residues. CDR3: CASSLVVTSGDNEQFF. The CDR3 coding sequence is TGTGCCAGCAGTTTAGTGGTGACTAGCGGGGACAATGAGCAGTTCTTC.

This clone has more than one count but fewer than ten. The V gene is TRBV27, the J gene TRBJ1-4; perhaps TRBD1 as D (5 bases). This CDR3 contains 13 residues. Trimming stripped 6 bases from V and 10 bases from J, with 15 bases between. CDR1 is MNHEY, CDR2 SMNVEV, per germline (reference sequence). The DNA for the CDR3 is TGTGCCAGCAGATACGGAGGAGGGGCAAAACTGTTTTTT. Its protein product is CASRYGGGAKLFF.

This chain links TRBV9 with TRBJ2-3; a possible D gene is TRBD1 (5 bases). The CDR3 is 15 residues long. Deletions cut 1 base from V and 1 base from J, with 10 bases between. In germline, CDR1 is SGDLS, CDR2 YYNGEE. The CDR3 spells CASSVNQGGTDTQYF. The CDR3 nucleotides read TGTGCCAGCAGCGTAAATCAGGGCGGCACAGATACGCAGTATTTT.

The CDR3: CASSSSGGHEQYF. CDR3 nucleotide sequence: TGTGCCAGCAGCTCTTCGGGCGGGCACGAGCAGTACTTC. The chain links TRBV7-3 to TRBJ2-7, with a tentative D call TRBD2 (5 bases). The germline V gene encodes CDR1 SGHTA and CDR2 FQGTGA. V lost 4 bases and J lost 5, with 12 bases in between. The CDR3 loop spans 13 amino acids.

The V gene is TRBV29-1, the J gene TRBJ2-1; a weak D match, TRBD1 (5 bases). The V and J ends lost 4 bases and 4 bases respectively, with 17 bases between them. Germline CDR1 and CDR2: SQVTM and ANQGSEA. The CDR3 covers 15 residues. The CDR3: CSVVSDSDLYNEQFF. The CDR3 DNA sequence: TGCAGCGTTGTATCCGACAGCGACTTATACAATGAGCAGTTCTTC.

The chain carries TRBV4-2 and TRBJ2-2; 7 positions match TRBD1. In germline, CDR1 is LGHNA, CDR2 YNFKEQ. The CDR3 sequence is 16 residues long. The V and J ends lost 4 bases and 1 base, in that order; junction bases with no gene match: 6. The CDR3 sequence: CASSRTGTENTGELFF. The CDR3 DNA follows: TGTGCCAGCAGCCGTACCGGGACAGAGAACACCGGGGAGCTGTTTTTT.

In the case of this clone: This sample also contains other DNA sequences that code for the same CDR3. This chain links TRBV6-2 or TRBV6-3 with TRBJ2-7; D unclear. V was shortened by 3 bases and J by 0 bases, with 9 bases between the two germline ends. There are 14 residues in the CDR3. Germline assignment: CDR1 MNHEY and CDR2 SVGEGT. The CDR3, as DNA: TGTGCCAGCAGTTATACAGCTACCTCCTACGAGCAGTACTTC. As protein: CASSYTATSYEQYF.

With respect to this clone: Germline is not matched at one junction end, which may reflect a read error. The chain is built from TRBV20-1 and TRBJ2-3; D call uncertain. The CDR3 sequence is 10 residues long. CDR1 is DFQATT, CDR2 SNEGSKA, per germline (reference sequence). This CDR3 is CSAGDVTQYF. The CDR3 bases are TGCAGTGCTGGAGACGTCACGCAGTATTTT.